A single sample is the source of the 19 T cell receptor beta chains below, sequenced in a study of memory CD4+ T cells and cytomegalovirus serostatus. Sequenced by immunoSEQ multiplex PCR; TCRdb stores in-frame clones only, minus some. The sample lists roughly 86,000 clones, 80% occurring once. Single viable CD3+CD4+CD8-CD45RO+ cells were sorted as the memory CD4+ T cells. Input material: memory CD4+ T cells from blood. These receptors came from an adult in good health and CMV-seropositive.

The DNA of the CDR3 is TGTGCCAGCAGCCGAGTCTCTGGGGACGCCGGGGAGCTGTTTTTT. This translates into CASSRVSGDAGELFF. The chain employs TRBV7-2 and TRBJ2-2, with D perhaps TRBD1 or TRBD2 (5 bases each). V was pared by 5 bases and J by 6 bases, with 16 bases between. This CDR3 comprises 15 residues. CDR1 and CDR2 (germline): SGHTA, FQGNSA.

V and J are TRBV2 and TRBJ1-4, with 8 bases fitting TRBD1. CDR1 and CDR2 from the germline V gene are SNHLY and FYNNEI. J gave up 7 bases and V 6 bases, and 1 base lay outside the gene matches. This CDR3 region has 12 residues. This CDR3 reads CASRDRGEKLFF. CDR3 bases: TGTGCCAGCAGAGACAGGGGTGAAAAACTGTTTTTT. The full variable domain, with the rest looked up from reference TRBV2 and TRBJ1-4, is EPEVTQTPSHQVTQMGQEVILRCVPISNHLYFYWYRQILGQKVEFLVSFYNNEISEKSEIFDDQFSVERPDGSNFTLKIRSTKLEDSAMYFCASRDRGEKLFFGSGTQLSVL.

The chain has TRBV29-1 and TRBJ1-5; no definite D call. This CDR3 spans 12 amino acids. Trimming cost V 5 bases and J 3 bases, with 8 bases left between them. CDR1 is SQVTM, CDR2 ANQGSEA, per germline. The CDR3 region has the DNA TGCAGCGTTCGACTGCCCAATCAGCCCCAGCATTTT. Amino acids: CSVRLPNQPQHF. The full variable domain, completed using reference TRBV29-1 and TRBJ1-5, is SAVISQKPSRDICQRGTSLTIQCQVDSQVTMMFWYRQQPGQSLTLIATANQGSEATYESGFVIDKFPISRPNLTFSTLTVSNMSPEDSSIYLCSVRLPNQPQHFGDGTRLSIL.

The chain joins TRBV28 to TRBJ1-5, with D possibly being TRBD1 (6 bases). Trimming pared 5 bases from V and 13 bases from J, leaving 12 bases between. The CDR3 consists of 11 residues. Germline CDR1 and CDR2: MDHEN and SYDVKM. CDR3 sequence (DNA): TGTGCCAGCAGTACCAACAGGGATCAGCATTTT. It codes for CASSTNRDQHF.

The genes are TRBV10-3 and TRBJ1-1; TRBD1 matches at 8 bases. V was pared by 6 bases and J by 0 bases, with 9 bases of the junction left unmatched. Germline CDR1 reads ENHRY; CDR2 reads SYGVKD. The CDR3 spans 16 residues. The chain's CDR3 is CAIRGGTGQMNTEAFF. In DNA, the CDR3 is TGTGCCATCAGGGGGGGGACAGGTCAAATGAACACTGAAGCTTTCTTT.

This clone was recorded only once. This chain connects TRBV6-1 to TRBJ2-5; 7 bases map to TRBD1. V lost 5 bases and J lost 5; bases outside the gene matches: 8. Germline CDR1 is MNHNS and CDR2 is SASEGT. The CDR3 has 14 amino acids. The CDR3 nucleotides read TGTGCCAGCAGTCAGACAGGGACCCATGAGACCCAGTACTTC. It specifies CASSQTGTHETQYF.

The gene calls are TRBV28 and TRBJ2-7, with no clear D. This CDR3 contains 16 residues. From germline, CDR1 is MDHEN and CDR2 SYDVKM. V was trimmed by 5 bases and J by 2 bases, leaving 19 bases between them. DNA for the CDR3: TGTGCCAGCAGTCCGCCAGGTCCCAGTACTACCTACGAGCAGTACTTC. It yields the protein CASSPPGPSTTYEQYF.

This clone came up a few times. This sequence joins TRBV27 and TRBJ2-2, with 11 bases aligning to TRBD2. Germline V gene lookup returns CDR1 MNHEY and CDR2 SMNVEV (reference sequence). J lost 2 bases, V lost 6 bases, and 14 bases had no gene match. The CDR3 spans 19 residues. The DNA of the CDR3 is TGTGCCAGCAGCCACTGGATGATAGCGGGAGGGATTAACACCGGGGAGCTGTTTTTT. Its translation is CASSHWMIAGGINTGELFF.

This clone was detected a few times. This chain's CDR3 is CASSESRAQYF. Here the CDR3 DNA reads TGTGCCAGCAGCGAAAGTCGTGCGCAGTATTTT. The genes are TRBV7-2 and TRBJ2-3, with unresolved D. The V end lost 5 bases, the J end lost 10 bases, and 10 bases lay between the germline ends. There are 11 residues in the CDR3. CDR1 SGHTA and CDR2 FQGNSA come from the germline V gene.

V gene TRBV5-1 combines with J gene TRBJ1-2; 8 bases fit TRBD1. J was trimmed by 4 bases and V by 4 bases; bases with no gene match: 6. The CDR3 extends over 14 amino acids. Germline V gene lookup returns CDR1 SGHRS and CDR2 YFSETQ. This CDR3 is CASSVGQGGYGYTF. DNA for the CDR3: TGCGCCAGCAGCGTCGGACAGGGTGGCTATGGCTACACCTTC. Looking up the rest from reference TRBV5-1 and TRBJ1-2 gives the full variable domain: KAGVTQTPRYLIKTRGQQVTLSCSPISGHRSVSWYQQTPGQGLQFLFEYFSETQRNKGNFPGRFSGRQFSNSRSEMNVSTLELGDSALYLCASSVGQGGYGYTFGSGTRLTVV.

There are a few counts of this clone. The rearrangement joins TRBV5-1 to TRBJ1-3; D unresolved. The CDR3 has 15 residues. The V end lost 2 bases, the J end lost 0 bases, and 9 bases lay between the germline ends. Germline V gene sequence: CDR1 SGHRS, CDR2 YFSETQ. CDR3 DNA sequence: TGCGCCAGCAGCTTTCACGGCGCCTCTGGAAACACCATATATTTT. This encodes CASSFHGASGNTIYF.

V usage is TRBV28 and J usage is TRBJ1-3, with 9 bases identical to TRBD1. V lost 4 bases and J lost 4; bases outside the gene matches: 5. CDR1 MDHEN and CDR2 SYDVKM come from the germline V gene. The CDR3 has 15 residues. CDR3 coding DNA: TGTGCCAGCAGTTCGGGACAGGGTTTAGGAAACACCATATATTTT. This translates into CASSSGQGLGNTIYF.

This rearrangement joins TRBV11-2 to TRBJ2-1, with D possibly matching TRBD1 (6 bases). V dropped 3 bases and J dropped 1 base, with 10 bases sitting between them. The V gene's germline CDR1 is SGHAT and CDR2 FQNNGV. The length of the CDR3 is 15 residues. The CDR3 DNA is TGTGCCAGCAGCTTGGACAGTCCGTCCTACAATGAGCAGTTCTTC. The encoded protein is CASSLDSPSYNEQFF.

This clone has only one observation. V is TRBV4-3 and J is TRBJ1-1; D remains unclear. The CDR3 is made up of 14 amino acids. Trimming left V 0 bases short and J 10 bases short, with 15 bases between. Germline V lookup: CDR1 LGHNA, CDR2 YSLEER. As DNA, the CDR3 is TGCGCCAGCAGCCAAGAGCAAACTCTGTATGGAGCTTTCTTT. Its translation: CASSQEQTLYGAFF.

The V and J genes are TRBV5-4 and TRBJ2-7; D is perhaps TRBD1 (6 bases). Germline V CDR1 and CDR2: SGHNT, YYREEE (reference sequence). The CDR3 is made up of 14 amino acids. Trimming stripped 7 bases from V and 6 bases from J, with 20 bases between. CDR3 in amino acids: CASARQGLAAEQYF. CDR3 sequence (DNA): TGTGCCAGCGCCCGTCAGGGGCTAGCTGCCGAGCAGTACTTC.

This clone was seen only a few times. The chain uses TRBV2 and TRBJ1-1; D ambiguous. Looked up from germline, CDR1 is SNHLY and CDR2 is FYNNEI. V was pared by 0 bases and J by 1 base, with 3 bases between. The CDR3 totals 13 residues. CDR3 nucleotides: TGTGCCAGCAGTGAAGCGGGGAACACTGAAGCTTTCTTT. Protein sequence: CASSEAGNTEAFF.

The rearrangement joins TRBV5-4 to TRBJ1-1; D not resolved. The germline gives CDR1 SGHNT, CDR2 YYREEE (reference sequence). This CDR3 is 14 amino acids long. V was clipped by 5 bases and J by 1 base, with 12 bases between them. The DNA for the CDR3 is TGTGCCAGCAGGGTGACCCGCGAGAACACTGAAGCTTTCTTT. It translates to CASRVTRENTEAFF.

This chain uses TRBV5-1 with TRBJ2-7; the D is unclear. Trimming shortened V by 0 bases and J by 6 bases, and 16 bases separated the two germline ends. The CDR3 runs 15 residues. CDR1 and CDR2 from the germline V gene are SGHRS and YFSETQ. CDR3 in amino acids: CASSLARSTAAEQYF. CDR3 nucleotides: TGCGCCAGCAGCTTGGCAAGGTCGACGGCCGCCGAGCAGTACTTC.

This clone has more than one count but fewer than ten. The V and J genes are TRBV9 and TRBJ2-3; no firm D call. Trimming took 3 bases from V and 2 from J, leaving 4 bases between them. This CDR3 has 12 amino acids. In germline, CDR1 is SGDLS, CDR2 YYNGEE. For the CDR3, the DNA is TGTGCCAGCAGCGCCTACACAGATACGCAGTATTTT. Protein sequence: CASSAYTDTQYF. Full variable domain (remainder filled in from reference TRBV9 and TRBJ2-3): DSGVTQTPKHLITATGQRVTLRCSPRSGDLSVYWYQQSLDQGLQFLIQYYNGEERAKGNILERFSAQQFPDLHSELNLSSLELGDSALYFCASSAYTDTQYFGPGTRLTVL.